The 24 T cell receptor beta chains presented below share a single source sample, sequenced in a study of early stage breast cancer tumors (dated by TCRdb to the late 2010s). The library was prepared using the immunoSEQ multiplex PCR assay. TCRdb retrieved this table from immuneACCESS and kept in-frame rearrangements only. Not all clones are present; in checked studies, unresolved V genes account for under half, and no reason is known for the remainder. The sample table shows some 48,000 clones, and 75% to 85% are seen once. The ten largest clones add up to about 1.4% of the sample. Sequenced: blood. Receptors were obtained from a person in their fifties with breast cancer.

The genes are TRBV9 and TRBJ1-3, with a possible D match to TRBD1 (5 bases). Trimming removed 0 bases at V and 3 bases at J, with 10 bases between. Germline CDR1 is SGDLS and CDR2 is YYNGEE. This CDR3 is built from 15 residues. The CDR3 DNA follows: TGTGCCAGCAGCGTAGATGGGGCTGGTGGAAACACCATATATTTT. Its translation is CASSVDGAGGNTIYF. The entire variable domain, with the rest obtained from reference TRBV9 and TRBJ1-3, is as follows: DSGVTQTPKHLITATGQRVTLRCSPRSGDLSVYWYQQSLDQGLQFLIQYYNGEERAKGNILERFSAQQFPDLHSELNLSSLELGDSALYFCASSVDGAGGNTIYFGEGSWLTVV.

The rearrangement uses TRBV4-3 and TRBJ2-1; 7 positions match TRBD2. Germline values: CDR1 LGHNA, CDR2 YSLEER. The V gene end was trimmed by 3 bases and the J gene end by 4 bases; junction bases not matched to a gene: 18. This CDR3 has 19 amino acids. CDR3 residues: CASSQDGRRGKNLYNEQFF. The CDR3 DNA reads as TGCGCCAGCAGCCAGGACGGCCGGCGGGGGAAAAACTTATACAATGAGCAGTTCTTC.

The CDR3: CASQTPGVGGYTF. The CDR3 DNA sequence: TGTGCCAGTCAGACCCCGGGAGTCGGTGGCTACACCTTC. The rearrangement joins TRBV19 to TRBJ1-2, with D hard to call. This CDR3 region has 13 residues. The germline V gene encodes CDR1 LNHDA and CDR2 SQIVND (reference sequence). V gave up 8 bases and J gave up 7 bases, with 17 bases separating them.

In nucleotides, the CDR3 is TGTGCCAGCAGTTCTGGACAAGGTACCTACGAGCAGTACTTC. This codes for CASSSGQGTYEQYF. V and J are TRBV28 and TRBJ2-7; D is perhaps TRBD1 (5 bases). The CDR3 runs 14 residues. Per germline, CDR1 MDHEN and CDR2 SYDVKM. V shed 4 bases and J shed 2 bases, with 12 bases lying between them. Full variable domain (rest looked up from reference TRBV28 and TRBJ2-7): DVKVTQSSRYLVKRTGEKVFLECVQDMDHENMFWYRQDPGLGLRLIYFSYDVKMKEKGDIPEGYSVSREKKERFSLILESASTNQTSMYLCASSSGQGTYEQYFGPGTRLTVT.

V is TRBV6-5 and J is TRBJ2-7; D might be TRBD2 (8 bases). The length of the CDR3 is 14 residues. Germline-derived CDR1 and CDR2 are MNHEY and SVGAGI. V was trimmed by 6 bases and J by 6 bases, leaving 18 bases between them. In DNA, the CDR3 is TGTGCCAGCAGCAGGACGGGAGGGGGCTTCGAGCAGTACTTC. Translating gives CASSRTGGGFEQYF.

This rearrangement joins TRBV11-2 to TRBJ2-2; tentative D call: TRBD2 (5 bases). The CDR3 is made up of 14 amino acids. The germline CDR1 and CDR2 sequences are SGHAT and FQNNGV. Trimming removed 5 bases from V and 7 bases from J, with 14 bases in between. Here the CDR3 reads CASSARLMDGELFF. DNA for the CDR3: TGTGCCAGCAGCGCCCGACTAATGGACGGGGAGCTGTTTTTT.

V is TRBV7-2 and J is TRBJ2-5, with 7 bases matching TRBD2. The V gene's germline CDR1 is SGHTA and CDR2 FQGNSA. J gave up 1 base and V 5 bases, and 4 bases lay outside the gene matches. The CDR3 has 14 residues. This chain's CDR3 is CASSLSGFQETQYF. CDR3 in DNA: TGTGCCAGCAGCCTTAGCGGGTTCCAAGAGACCCAGTACTTC.

The chain employs TRBV13 and TRBJ2-7, with 7 bases lining up with TRBD2. This CDR3 is 14 amino acids long. V lost 4 bases to trimming and J lost 3 bases; unmatched junction nucleotides: 6. The germline gives CDR1 PRHDT, CDR2 FYEKMQ (reference sequence). The CDR3 sequence is CASSSSGTYYEQYF. The CDR3 DNA is TGTGCCAGCAGCTCCAGCGGGACCTACTACGAGCAGTACTTC.

The rearrangement uses TRBV7-9 and TRBJ2-5; perhaps TRBD2 as D (7 bases). The ends were cut back, 7 bases at V and 3 bases at J, with 15 bases in the middle. Germline V lookup: CDR1 SEHNR, CDR2 FQNEAQ (reference sequence). The CDR3 is made up of 14 amino acids. The chain's CDR3 is CASNQGGGKETQYF. CDR3 bases: TGTGCCAGCAACCAAGGGGGGGGCAAAGAGACCCAGTACTTC.

V usage is TRBV11-2 and J usage is TRBJ2-7; possibly TRBD2 for D (6 bases). The CDR3 loop spans 15 amino acids. Germline V gene data show CDR1 as SGHAT and CDR2 as FQNNGV. V gave up 0 bases and J gave up 3 bases, with 12 bases separating them. CDR3 residues: CASSLELAGNYEQYF. In nucleotides, the CDR3 is TGTGCCAGCAGCTTAGAACTAGCTGGAAACTACGAGCAGTACTTC.

For the CDR3, the DNA is TGTGCCCAGAGAGAAGGGGGCGCTTCGGGAAACACCATATATTTT. Its translation: CAQREGGASGNTIYF. This sequence joins TRBV19 and TRBJ1-3; 7 bases agree with TRBD1. With 11 bases clipped from V and 4 bases from J, the junction kept 14 bases outside the gene matches. The V gene's germline CDR1 is LNHDA and CDR2 SQIVND (reference sequence). CDR3 length: 15 amino acids.

The rearrangement uses TRBV10-3 and TRBJ2-7; TRBD2 matches at 13 bases. After removal of 6 bases from V and 5 bases from J, the junction contained 4 bases not matched to a gene. Germline CDR1 ENHRY, CDR2 SYGVKD. The CDR3 totals 14 residues. This CDR3 is CAIRLTSGGDEQYF. CDR3 DNA sequence: TGTGCCATCAGATTAACTAGCGGGGGGGACGAGCAGTACTTC.

This clone was detected a few times. V usage is TRBV5-8 and J usage is TRBJ1-6; a weak D match, TRBD1 (6 bases). CDR1 and CDR2 (germline): SGHTS, YDEGEE. Trimming took 3 bases from V and 4 from J, leaving 11 bases between them. CDR3 length: 15 residues. The CDR3 coding sequence is TGTGCCAGCAGCTCGGGACAAAGATATAATTCACCCCTCCACTTT. Its translation: CASSSGQRYNSPLHF.

This chain links TRBV7-9 with TRBJ2-3, with D unclear. The V gene lost 5 bases and the J gene lost 0 bases, with 15 bases spanning the gap. Germline V lookup: CDR1 SEHNR, CDR2 FQNEAQ (reference sequence). CDR3 length: 16 residues. The CDR3 DNA sequence: TGTGCCAGCAGCCCACTTGACAAAAAGAGCACAGATACGCAGTATTTT. Translating it yields CASSPLDKKSTDTQYF.

The genes are TRBV29-1 and TRBJ1-2, with D tentatively TRBD1 (6 bases). Trimming took off 6 bases at V and 0 bases at J, with 23 bases between the two ends. This CDR3 region has 17 residues. The germline CDR1 and CDR2 sequences are SQVTM and ANQGSEA. The chain's CDR3 is CSVSTPPGQRANYGYTF. The CDR3 DNA sequence: TGCAGCGTATCTACGCCGCCGGGACAACGAGCTAACTATGGCTACACCTTC.

The rearrangement uses TRBV30 and TRBJ1-1, with D possibly TRBD1 on 6 matching bases. This CDR3 region has 11 residues. Trimming left V 2 bases short and J 9 bases short, with 10 bases between. Germline values: CDR1 GTSNPN, CDR2 SVGIG (reference sequence). CDR3 loop: CAWSTGPQAFF. The CDR3 DNA follows: TGTGCCTGGAGTACAGGGCCTCAAGCTTTCTTT.

This chain connects TRBV7-2 to TRBJ2-1, with 9 nucleotides matching TRBD2. V lost 2 bases, J lost 8 bases, and 10 bases stayed unmatched. The CDR3 covers 16 residues. Per germline, CDR1 SGHTA and CDR2 FQGNSA. The CDR3 sequence is CASSLWVAGVPHEQFF. CDR3 sequence (DNA): TGTGCCAGCAGCTTATGGGTAGCGGGAGTCCCCCATGAGCAGTTCTTC.

The chain's CDR3 is CASSLALGTSSNEQFF. The CDR3 DNA follows: TGCGCCAGCAGCTTGGCCCTTGGGACTAGTTCCAATGAGCAGTTCTTC. The rearrangement uses TRBV5-1 and TRBJ2-1, with 8 bases aligning to TRBD2. V trimming: 0 bases; J trimming: 6 bases; junction bases outside the gene matches: 8. This CDR3 region has 16 residues. Germline CDR1 is SGHRS and CDR2 is YFSETQ.

The chain uses TRBV4-3 and TRBJ1-5; possible D gene TRBD1, 5 bases. V lost 4 bases and J 5 bases, leaving 9 bases between the germline ends. Germline CDR1 is LGHNA and CDR2 is YSLEER. This CDR3 is 13 amino acids long. CDR3 DNA: TGCGCCAGCAGCCCCGACAGTGATCAGCCCCAGCATTTT. The encoded protein is CASSPDSDQPQHF.

In nucleotides, the CDR3 is TGCGCCAGCAGCCTTGAGACCTACAATGAGCAGTTCTTC. Residues: CASSLETYNEQFF. The chain carries TRBV10-1 and TRBJ2-1, with D unclear. Germline loops: CDR1 WNHNN, CDR2 SYGVQD (reference sequence). V gave up 6 bases and J gave up 2 bases, with 8 bases separating them. This CDR3 is 13 amino acids long.

The rearrangement uses TRBV9 and TRBJ2-2; 12 nucleotides line up with TRBD2. This CDR3 comprises 19 residues. Unmatched junction bases numbered 11, after V lost 0 bases and J lost 5 bases. The germline CDR1 and CDR2 sequences are SGDLS and YYNGEE. The CDR3 loop is CASSVGGTSGPPSTGELFF. The CDR3 DNA is TGTGCCAGCAGCGTAGGTGGGACTAGCGGGCCCCCGAGTACCGGGGAGCTGTTTTTT.

DNA of the CDR3: TGTGCCAGCAGTTCACAGAGAGGTCTAGCAACTAATGAAAAACTGTTTTTT. Encoded protein: CASSSQRGLATNEKLFF. The genes are TRBV27 and TRBJ1-4; unclear D gene. V was trimmed by 4 bases and J by 0 bases, leaving 15 bases between them. The CDR3 has 17 residues. Germline-derived CDR1 and CDR2 are MNHEY and SMNVEV (reference sequence).

The CDR3 nucleotides read TGTGCCAGCAGTTCCCCCGTCCCGGGACAGGGGGCGAACACTGAAGCTTTCTTT. It translates to CASSSPVPGQGANTEAFF. This rearrangement joins TRBV28 to TRBJ1-1, with 12 positions matching TRBD1. V shed 4 bases and J 1 base; nucleotides not matched to a gene: 10. Germline V gives CDR1 MDHEN, CDR2 SYDVKM. The CDR3 totals 18 residues.

This chain's CDR3 is CAWNSKGSEQYF. Written as DNA, the CDR3 is TGTGCCTGGAATAGCAAGGGGTCCGAGCAGTACTTC. V gene TRBV30 combines with J gene TRBJ2-7; D perhaps matches TRBD1 (5 bases). Per the germline V gene, CDR1 is GTSNPN and CDR2 is SVGIG (reference sequence). V gave up 4 bases and J gave up 6 bases, with 13 bases separating them. The CDR3 consists of 12 residues. The whole variable domain, filled in from reference TRBV30 and TRBJ2-7, reads SQTIHQWPATLVQPVGSPLSLECTVEGTSNPNLYWYRQAAGRGLQLLFYSVGIGQISSEVPQNLSASRPQDRQFILSSKKLLLSDSGFYLCAWNSKGSEQYFGPGTRLTVT.